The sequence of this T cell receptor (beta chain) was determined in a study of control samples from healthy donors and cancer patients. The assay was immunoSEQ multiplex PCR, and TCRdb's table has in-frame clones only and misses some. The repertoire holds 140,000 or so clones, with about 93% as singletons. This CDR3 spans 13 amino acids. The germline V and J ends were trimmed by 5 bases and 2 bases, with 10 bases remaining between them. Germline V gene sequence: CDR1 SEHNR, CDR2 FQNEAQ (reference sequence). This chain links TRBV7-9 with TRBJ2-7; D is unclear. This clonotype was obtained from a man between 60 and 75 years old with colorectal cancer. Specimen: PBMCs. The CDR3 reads CASSPRRAYEQYF. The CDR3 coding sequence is TGTGCCAGCAGCCCGAGGCGTGCCTACGAGCAGTACTTC. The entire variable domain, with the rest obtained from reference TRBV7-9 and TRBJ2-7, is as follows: DTGVSQNPRHKITKRGQNVTFRCDPISEHNRLYWYRQTLGQGPEFLTYFQNEAQLEKSRLLSDRFSAERPKGSFSTLEIQRTEQGDSAMYLCASSPRRAYEQYFGPGTRLTVT.